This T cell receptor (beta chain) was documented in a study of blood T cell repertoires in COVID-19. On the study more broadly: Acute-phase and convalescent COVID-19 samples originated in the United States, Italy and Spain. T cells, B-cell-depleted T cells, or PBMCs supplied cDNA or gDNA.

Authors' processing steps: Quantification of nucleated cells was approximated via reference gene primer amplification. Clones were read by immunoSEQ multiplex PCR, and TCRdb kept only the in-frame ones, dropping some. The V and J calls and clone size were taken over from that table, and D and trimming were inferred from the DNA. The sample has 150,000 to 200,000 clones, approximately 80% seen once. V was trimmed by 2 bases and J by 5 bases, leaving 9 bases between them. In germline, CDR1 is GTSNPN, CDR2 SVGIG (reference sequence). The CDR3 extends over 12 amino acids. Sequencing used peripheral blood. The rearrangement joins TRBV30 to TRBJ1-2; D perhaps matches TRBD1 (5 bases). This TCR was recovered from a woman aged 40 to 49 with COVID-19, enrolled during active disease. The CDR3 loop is CAWSRQGYGYTF. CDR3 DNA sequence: TGTGCCTGGAGTAGGCAGGGATATGGCTACACCTTC.